A selection of T cell receptor beta chains follows, all from one sample in a study of control samples from healthy donors and cancer patients. The protocol was immunoSEQ multiplex PCR, while the TCRdb copy is restricted to in-frame clones and leaves out a portion. The data contain 45,000 to 60,000 clones, about 95% of them seen just once; the ten biggest clones take up approximately 4.3%. Sequencing was carried out using blood. These receptor sequences come from a man aged 25 to 45 in good health. Each CDR3 is given with its conserved first and last residue. D genes are given only for firm matches. Clone size appears in some rows only: once, few, many, or a class for an expanded clone.

size	J	D	V	DNA	CDR3
.	TRBJ2-7	.	TRBV28	TGTGCCAGCAGTTGGGGGAGAGAGCAGTACTTC	CASSWGREQYF
.	TRBJ2-1	TRBD2	TRBV5-1	TGCGCCAGCGGGAGACTAGCGGGAGGGAACAATGAGCAGTTCTTC	CASGRLAGGNNEQFF
.	TRBJ1-5	TRBD1	TRBV3-1/TRBV3-2	TGTGCCAGCAGCCAAGATCAGGGGGCGGTCGAACTGGGTCAGCCCCAGCATTTT	CASSQDQGAVELGQPQHF
.	TRBJ2-3	TRBD2	TRBV6-5	TGTGCCAGCAGTTACGGCGGGAGGGAGGTGGATACGCAGTATTTT	CASSYGGREVDTQYF
.	TRBJ2-7	TRBD1	TRBV5-1	TGCGCCAGCAGCTCGGGACAGGCGGGGGAGCAGTACTTC	CASSSGQAGEQYF
.	TRBJ2-7	TRBD1	TRBV5-6	TGTGCCAGCAGCTTCGGGACAGGGGATTACGAGCAGTACTTC	CASSFGTGDYEQYF
once	TRBJ2-7	.	TRBV19	TGTGCCAGTAGTATCGGGGCAGGGGGGGCCTACGAGCAGTACTTC	CASSIGAGGAYEQYF
.	TRBJ2-1	TRBD2	TRBV20-1	TGCAGTGCTAGTTGGCGGGGGGAACCCTACAATGAGCAGTTCTTC	CSASWRGEPYNEQFF
.	TRBJ1-2	.	TRBV11-1	TGTGCCAGCAGCCTACACGGGGCGGGTAACTATGGCTACACCTTC	CASSLHGAGNYGYTF
.	TRBJ1-4	TRBD1	TRBV5-4	TGTGCCAGCAGGCGGGACAGGGCCGCAACTAATGAAAAACTGTTTTTT	CASRRDRAATNEKLFF
.	TRBJ1-1	.	TRBV18	TGTGCCAGCTCACTCTCGGACGGGAACACTGAAGCTTTCTTT	CASSLSDGNTEAFF
.	TRBJ1-1	.	TRBV19	TGTGCCAGTAGTACCGGGATAAACACTGAAGCTTTCTTT	CASSTGINTEAFF
.	TRBJ1-2	.	TRBV27	TGTGCCAGCCGCGGGGGAACTCTTAACTATGGCTACACCTTC	CASRGGTLNYGYTF
few	TRBJ1-1	.	TRBV5-8	TGTGCCAGCAGCCTGTCGGGTGGAGGCGGTGAAGCTTTCTTT	CASSLSGGGGEAFF
.	TRBJ2-3	TRBD2	TRBV7-9	TGTGCCAGCAGCCCTTGGACTAGCGGGGGCACAGATACGCAGTATTTT	CASSPWTSGGTDTQYF
once	TRBJ1-5	TRBD1	TRBV28	TGTGCCAGCAGTTCGACAGGGCTCTCCTCCCTGGGCAATCAGCCCCAGCATTTT	CASSSTGLSSLGNQPQHF
.	TRBJ2-3	TRBD2	TRBV3-1/TRBV3-2	TGTGCCAGCAGCCAGCTAGCGGGAGGAGTCCCTCCCCAAACAGATACGCAGTATTTT	CASSQLAGGVPPQTDTQYF
once	TRBJ1-3	.	TRBV7-9	TGTGCCAGCAGCTTACTGGAACAGTGGAGTATAAACTCTGGAAACACCATATATTTT	CASSLLEQWSINSGNTIYF
.	TRBJ1-6	.	TRBV27	TGTGCCAGCAGGCTGGGGTTTAATTATAATTCACCCCTCCACTTT	CASRLGFNYNSPLHF
.	TRBJ1-4	TRBD1	TRBV6-1	TGTGCCAGCAGTGAGACAGGGGGTTGGGGTGAAAAACTGTTTTTT	CASSETGGWGEKLFF
.	TRBJ1-4	TRBD1	TRBV9	TGTGCCAGCAGCATAGGACAGGGCCCTAATGAAAAACTGTTTTTT	CASSIGQGPNEKLFF
.	TRBJ2-1	.	TRBV6-6	TGTGCCAGCAGTAAGGGATCAGGTGAGCAGTTCTTC	CASSKGSGEQFF
once	TRBJ2-7	TRBD1	TRBV9	TGTGCCAGCAGCGTAGTGGGGACAGGTACCGAGCAGTACTTC	CASSVVGTGTEQYF
.	TRBJ1-3	TRBD1	TRBV6-5	TGTGCCAGCAGTCAAATGGACAGGCCGGGAAACACCATATATTTT	CASSQMDRPGNTIYF
.	TRBJ2-1	TRBD2	TRBV7-3	TGTGCCAGCAGTGTGACCGGGACTAGCCTTGAGCAGTTCTTC	CASSVTGTSLEQFF
.	TRBJ2-1	.	TRBV19	TGTGCCACCGCCGACAGAATAGAGCAGTTCTTC	CATADRIEQFF
.	TRBJ1-2	.	TRBV6-5	TGTGCCAGCAGTAAGGATTTTGGTATCTATGGCTACACCTTC	CASSKDFGIYGYTF
few	TRBJ2-5	.	TRBV7-9	TGTGCCAGCAGCCAGGGAGTAGCGGAGACCCAGTACTTC	CASSQGVAETQYF
.	TRBJ2-7	TRBD2	TRBV7-8	TGTGCCAGCAGCCAAACCGCGGGAGCAGGGACCTACGAGCAGTACTTC	CASSQTAGAGTYEQYF
.	TRBJ1-2	.	TRBV27	TGTGCCAGCCACCCCGGTCAGGGGCCCTATGGCTACACCTTC	CASHPGQGPYGYTF
.	TRBJ1-2	.	TRBV27	TGTGCCAGCAGTCCCGCCGGGCAGTGGTCGGAAGGCTACACCTTC	CASSPAGQWSEGYTF
.	TRBJ2-2	.	TRBV10-3	TGTGCCATCAGTGACAGGGGGAGGACCGGGGAGCTGTTTTTT	CAISDRGRTGELFF
.	TRBJ2-3	.	TRBV7-2	TGTGCCAGCAGCCTCGACTATGGAGATACGCAGTATTTT	CASSLDYGDTQYF
.	TRBJ2-1	TRBD2	TRBV7-8	TGTGCCAGCAGCTTAGCTAGCGGGAGGTTTGATGAGCAGTTCTTC	CASSLASGRFDEQFF
once	TRBJ2-1	TRBD2	TRBV7-2	TGTGCCAGCAGCTTAGGACTAGCGGGGGGGAGCTCCCACAATGAGCAGTTCTTC	CASSLGLAGGSSHNEQFF
.	TRBJ2-1	.	TRBV7-9	TGTGCCAGCAGCCTACCCATAGGAGACTCCTACAATGAGCAGTTCTTC	CASSLPIGDSYNEQFF
.	TRBJ1-2	.	TRBV12-3/TRBV12-4	TGTGCCAGCAGCCCCGGGGAAGGGGGCTACACCTTC	CASSPGEGGYTF
.	TRBJ1-6	TRBD1	TRBV7-9	TGTGCCAGCAGCTTGGGACAGGCGATTTCACCCCTCCACTTT	CASSLGQAISPLHF
.	TRBJ2-1	.	TRBV9	TGTGCCAGCAGCGCAGATCATAGCGTTATTTACAATGAGCAGTTCTTC	CASSADHSVIYNEQFF
.	TRBJ1-5	.	TRBV28	TGTGCCACGGCTTTGTTCAGCCAGCCCCAGCATTTT	CATALFSQPQHF
.	TRBJ1-3	.	TRBV25-1	TGTGCCAGCAGTCAGGCTGTTGGGGGCTTGTTAAACACCATATATTTT	CASSQAVGGLLNTIYF
.	TRBJ1-5	.	TRBV6-5	TGTGCCAGCAGTTACTCAGGTCAGCCCCAGCATTTT	CASSYSGQPQHF
.	TRBJ2-7	TRBD1	TRBV10-3	TGTGGGGTCAGTGAGTCGGGACAGGGTCAGCAGTACTTC	CGVSESGQGQQYF
.	TRBJ1-4	TRBD1	TRBV7-8	TGTGCCAGCAGCTTAGGGACAGGGAATGAAAAACTGTTTTTT	CASSLGTGNEKLFF
.	TRBJ1-6	.	TRBV27	TGTGCCAGCAGTTTCTATGGCCACGGGAATTCACCCCTCCACTTT	CASSFYGHGNSPLHF
.	TRBJ1-1	.	TRBV10-3	TGTGCCATCAGTGATCGGGGTATGAACACTGAAGCTTTCTTT	CAISDRGMNTEAFF
.	TRBJ1-1	.	TRBV18	TGTGCCAGCTCACCACGAGCCAGGGAATTCAGCACTGAAGCTTTCTTT	CASSPRAREFSTEAFF
.	TRBJ2-1	.	TRBV6-4	TGTGCCAGCAGTGACTCTCCCGACACCTACAATGAGCAGTTCTTC	CASSDSPDTYNEQFF